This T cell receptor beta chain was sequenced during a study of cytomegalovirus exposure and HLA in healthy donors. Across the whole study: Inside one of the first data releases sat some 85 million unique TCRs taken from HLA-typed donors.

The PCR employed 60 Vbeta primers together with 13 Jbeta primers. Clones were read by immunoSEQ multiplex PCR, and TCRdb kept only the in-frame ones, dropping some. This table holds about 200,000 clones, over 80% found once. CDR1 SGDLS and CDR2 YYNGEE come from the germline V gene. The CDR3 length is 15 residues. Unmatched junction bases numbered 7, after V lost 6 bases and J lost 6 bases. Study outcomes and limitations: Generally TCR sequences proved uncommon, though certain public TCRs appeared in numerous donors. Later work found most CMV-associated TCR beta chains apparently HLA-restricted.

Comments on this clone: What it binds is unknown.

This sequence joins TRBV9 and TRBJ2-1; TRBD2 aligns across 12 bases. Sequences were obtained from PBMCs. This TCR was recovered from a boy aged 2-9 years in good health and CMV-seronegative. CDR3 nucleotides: TGTGCCAGCACTTCTTCTAGCGGGGGGGCCAATGAGCAGTTCTTC. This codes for CASTSSSGGANEQFF.